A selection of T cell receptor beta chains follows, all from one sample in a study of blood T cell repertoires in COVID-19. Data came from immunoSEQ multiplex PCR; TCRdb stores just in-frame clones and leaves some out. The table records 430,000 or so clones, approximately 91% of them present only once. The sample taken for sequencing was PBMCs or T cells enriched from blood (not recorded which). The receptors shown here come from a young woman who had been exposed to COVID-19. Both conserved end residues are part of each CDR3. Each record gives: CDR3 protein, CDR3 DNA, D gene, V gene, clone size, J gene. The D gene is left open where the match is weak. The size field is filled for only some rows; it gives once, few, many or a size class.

CDR3 protein: CASSIMDRDSAFYGYTF; CDR3 DNA: TGTGCCAGTAGTATAATGGACAGGGACTCGGCTTTTTATGGCTACACCTTC; D gene: TRBD1; V gene: TRBV19; clone size: NA; J gene: TRBJ1-2
CDR3 protein: CASSLGRLAYEQYF; CDR3 DNA: TGTGCCAGCAGCTTGGGGCGGCTGGCCTACGAGCAGTACTTC; D gene: NA; V gene: TRBV5-5; clone size: few; J gene: TRBJ2-7
CDR3 protein: CASSFGGDSYEQYF; CDR3 DNA: TGTGCCAGCAGCTTCGGGGGGGACTCCTACGAGCAGTACTTC; D gene: TRBD2; V gene: TRBV11-3; clone size: NA; J gene: TRBJ2-7
CDR3 protein: CASSGQKGLAVPYEQYF; CDR3 DNA: TGTGCCAGCAGTGGACAGAAAGGACTAGCGGTACCCTACGAGCAGTACTTC; D gene: TRBD2; V gene: TRBV6-1; clone size: NA; J gene: TRBJ2-7
CDR3 protein: CASSLEREQYF; CDR3 DNA: TGTGCCAGCAGCTTGGAGCGCGAGCAGTACTTC; D gene: NA; V gene: TRBV5-4; clone size: NA; J gene: TRBJ2-7
CDR3 protein: CASSAAGGNYGYTF; CDR3 DNA: TGTGCCAGCAGCGCCGCGGGAGGGAACTATGGCTACACCTTC; D gene: NA; V gene: TRBV7-9; clone size: few; J gene: TRBJ1-2
CDR3 protein: CASSLVSVNYGYTF; CDR3 DNA: TGTGCCAGCAGCTTAGTTTCAGTCAACTATGGCTACACCTTC; D gene: NA; V gene: TRBV7-9; clone size: NA; J gene: TRBJ1-2
CDR3 protein: CASSLEYNGELFF; CDR3 DNA: TGTGCCAGCAGCCTAGAGTACAACGGGGAGCTGTTTTTT; D gene: NA; V gene: TRBV7-2; clone size: NA; J gene: TRBJ2-2
CDR3 protein: CSAPPAGVGGAFF; CDR3 DNA: TGCAGCGCGCCCCCGGCTGGGGTCGGGGGAGCTTTCTTT; D gene: NA; V gene: TRBV29-1; clone size: NA; J gene: TRBJ1-1
CDR3 protein: CASSSRDSNYGYTF; CDR3 DNA: TGTGCCAGCAGCAGCCGGGACAGTAACTATGGCTACACCTTC; D gene: TRBD1; V gene: TRBV7-2; clone size: NA; J gene: TRBJ1-2
CDR3 protein: CSARGEGTYF; CDR3 DNA: TGCAGTGCTAGAGGAGAGGGCACGTACTTC; D gene: NA; V gene: TRBV20-1; clone size: NA; J gene: TRBJ2-7
CDR3 protein: CASSLYAGVSNQPQHF; CDR3 DNA: TGTGCCAGCAGTTTATACGCAGGGGTCAGCAATCAGCCCCAGCATTTT; D gene: NA; V gene: TRBV28; clone size: NA; J gene: TRBJ1-5
CDR3 protein: CASSQDGVFQAPLHF; CDR3 DNA: TGTGCCAGCAGCCAAGATGGCGTATTTCAGGCACCCCTCCACTTT; D gene: NA; V gene: TRBV3-1/TRBV3-2; clone size: NA; J gene: TRBJ1-6
CDR3 protein: CASSQAHSGRAVGYEQYF; CDR3 DNA: TGTGCCAGCAGCCAAGCTCATAGCGGGAGGGCCGTTGGGTACGAGCAGTACTTC; D gene: TRBD2; V gene: TRBV3-1/TRBV3-2; clone size: NA; J gene: TRBJ2-7
CDR3 protein: CASSPTGRTGKNTGELFF; CDR3 DNA: TGCGCCAGCAGCCCGACGGGTAGAACGGGAAAGAACACCGGGGAGCTGTTTTTT; D gene: NA; V gene: TRBV5-1; clone size: NA; J gene: TRBJ2-2
CDR3 protein: CASQRGQDSGANVLTF; CDR3 DNA: TGTGCCAGTCAGAGGGGGCAGGACTCTGGGGCCAACGTCCTGACTTTC; D gene: TRBD1; V gene: TRBV19; clone size: NA; J gene: TRBJ2-6
CDR3 protein: CASRGNGEQYF; CDR3 DNA: TGTGCCAGCAGGGGTAATGGCGAGCAGTACTTC; D gene: NA; V gene: TRBV19; clone size: NA; J gene: TRBJ2-7
CDR3 protein: CASSPQREVIYGYTF; CDR3 DNA: TGTGCCAGCAGCCCACAGAGGGAGGTGATCTATGGCTACACCTTC; D gene: NA; V gene: TRBV3-1/TRBV3-2; clone size: NA; J gene: TRBJ1-2
CDR3 protein: CASSPLGRGAGNTIYF; CDR3 DNA: TGTGCCAGCAGCCCCTTGGGTAGGGGTGCTGGAAACACCATATATTTT; D gene: NA; V gene: TRBV3-1/TRBV3-2; clone size: few; J gene: TRBJ1-3
CDR3 protein: CASSLGRGYTEAFF; CDR3 DNA: TGTGCCAGCAGCTTAGGCAGGGGATACACTGAAGCTTTCTTT; D gene: NA; V gene: TRBV7-2; clone size: few; J gene: TRBJ1-1
CDR3 protein: CASSLRQGAFTEAFF; CDR3 DNA: TGTGCCAGCAGTTTAAGGCAGGGGGCCTTCACTGAAGCTTTCTTT; D gene: TRBD1; V gene: TRBV28; clone size: NA; J gene: TRBJ1-1
CDR3 protein: CASSRLAGELFPGDTQYF; CDR3 DNA: TGTGCCAGCAGCCGCCTAGCGGGAGAGTTGTTTCCCGGGGATACGCAGTATTTT; D gene: TRBD2; V gene: TRBV7-2; clone size: NA; J gene: TRBJ2-3